This T cell receptor (beta chain) was obtained from a study of blood T cell repertoires in COVID-19. Study information: Donors in the United States, Italy and Spain gave samples during acute or convalescent COVID-19. PBMCs, B-cell-depleted T cells, or T cells provided the cDNA or gDNA that made up the material.

The junction had 6 bases not matched to a gene; V was cut back by 8 bases and J by 2 bases. The V gene's germline CDR1 is MGHRA and CDR2 YSYEKL. The CDR3 is made up of 15 amino acids. Authors' data handling: Nucleated cell counts were estimated from reference gene primer amplification. Clones were read by immunoSEQ multiplex PCR, and TCRdb kept only the in-frame ones, dropping some. The V and J calls and clone size are taken from that table; D and trimming were inferred from the DNA. The sample carries around 190,000 clones, roughly 91% recorded once. The receptor was isolated from a human donor in a cohort sampled during active COVID-19. This chain joins TRBV4-1 and TRBJ2-1; 10 bases line up with TRBD1. Sequenced material: peripheral blood. CDR3 loop: CASLQGQGPYNEQFF. The CDR3 DNA sequence: TGCGCCAGCCTGCAGGGACAGGGGCCCTACAATGAGCAGTTCTTC.